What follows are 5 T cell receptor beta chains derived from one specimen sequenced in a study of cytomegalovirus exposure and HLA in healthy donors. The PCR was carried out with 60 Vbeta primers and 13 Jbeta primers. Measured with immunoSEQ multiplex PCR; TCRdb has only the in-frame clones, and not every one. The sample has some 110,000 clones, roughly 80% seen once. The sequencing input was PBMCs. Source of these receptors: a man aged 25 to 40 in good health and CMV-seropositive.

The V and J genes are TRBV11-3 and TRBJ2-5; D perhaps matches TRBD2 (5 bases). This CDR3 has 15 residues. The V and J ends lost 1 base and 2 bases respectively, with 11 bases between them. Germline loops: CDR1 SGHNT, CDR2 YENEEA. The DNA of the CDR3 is TGTGCCAGCAGCTTAGGAGGGTTCGCACAAGAGACCCAGTACTTC. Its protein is CASSLGGFAQETQYF.

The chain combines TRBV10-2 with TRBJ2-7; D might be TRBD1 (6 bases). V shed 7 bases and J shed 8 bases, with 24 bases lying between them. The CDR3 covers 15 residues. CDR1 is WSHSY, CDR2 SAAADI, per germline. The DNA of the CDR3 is TGCGCCAGCATCGACAGGTCTGGGGTGGGTGGGAAGCAGTACTTC. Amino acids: CASIDRSGVGGKQYF.

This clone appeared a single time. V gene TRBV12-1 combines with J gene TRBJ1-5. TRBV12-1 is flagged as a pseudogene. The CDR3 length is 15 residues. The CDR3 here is CATHLGITRSQPQHF. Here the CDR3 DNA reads TGTGCCACCCATCTTGGCATAACGAGGAGTCAGCCCCAGCATTTT.

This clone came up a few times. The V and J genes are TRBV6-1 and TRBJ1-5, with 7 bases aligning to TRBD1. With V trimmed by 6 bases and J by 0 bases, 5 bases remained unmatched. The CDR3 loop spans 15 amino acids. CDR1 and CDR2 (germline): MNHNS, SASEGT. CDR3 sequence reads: CASRATGLSNQPQHF. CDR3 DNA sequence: TGTGCCAGCAGAGCGACAGGGCTTAGCAATCAGCCCCAGCATTTT.

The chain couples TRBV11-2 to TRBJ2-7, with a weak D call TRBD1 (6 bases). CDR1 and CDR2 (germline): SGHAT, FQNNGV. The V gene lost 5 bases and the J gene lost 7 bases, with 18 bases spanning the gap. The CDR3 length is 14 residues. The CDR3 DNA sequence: TGTGCCAGCAGCCCTGGGCAGGGGTCATTGGAGCAGTACTTC. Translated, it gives CASSPGQGSLEQYF.